The TCR beta chain under discussion was sequenced for a study of CD8 T cells in Susac syndrome. The CDR3 extends over 15 amino acids. CD8+ and CD4+ T cells from blood underwent TCR beta sequencing. Included as multiple sclerosis controls were treatment-naive patients who had stable or active relapsing-remitting disease. TEMRA cells were FACS-enriched, unlike CD8+ and CD4+ T cells, which were negatively isolated. Random hexamers were used to reverse transcribe an amount of about 0.45 to 1 ug RNA. The immunoSEQ assay covered 54 Vbeta and 13 Jbeta segments for CDR3. TCRdb re-called the immunoSEQ multiplex PCR reads with MiXCR, one entry per CDR3 protein. The sample contains around 300,000 distinct CDR3 sequences, about 92% of which appear only once.

The sequence came from a human donor with multiple sclerosis. The genes are TRBV21-1 and TRBJ1-1; TRBD1 was called by the table and not checked on the DNA. TRBV21-1 is an annotated pseudogene. Sequenced input: CD4+ T cells from PBMCs. CDR3 in amino acids: CASSKAAGENTEAFF. The DNA of the CDR3 is TGTGCCAGCAGCAAAGCGGCGGGGGAGAACACTGAAGCTTTCTTT.